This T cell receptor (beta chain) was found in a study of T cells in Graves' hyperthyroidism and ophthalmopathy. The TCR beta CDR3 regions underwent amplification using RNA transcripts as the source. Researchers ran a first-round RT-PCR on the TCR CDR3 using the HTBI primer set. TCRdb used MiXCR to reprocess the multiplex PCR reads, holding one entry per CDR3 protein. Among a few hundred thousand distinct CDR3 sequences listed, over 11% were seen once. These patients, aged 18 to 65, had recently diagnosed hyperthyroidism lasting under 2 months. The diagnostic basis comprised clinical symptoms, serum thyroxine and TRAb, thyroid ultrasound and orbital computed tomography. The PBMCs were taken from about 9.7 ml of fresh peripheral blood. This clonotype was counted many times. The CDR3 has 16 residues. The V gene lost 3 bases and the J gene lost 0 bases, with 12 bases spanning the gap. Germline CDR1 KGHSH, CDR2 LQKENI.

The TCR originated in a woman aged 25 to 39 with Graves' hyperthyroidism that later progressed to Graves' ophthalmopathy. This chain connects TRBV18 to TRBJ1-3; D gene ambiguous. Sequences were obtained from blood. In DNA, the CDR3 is TGTGCCAGCTCACCCTTGGACGGGGACTCTGGAAACACCATATATTTT. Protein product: CASSPLDGDSGNTIYF.